The present TCR beta chain was sequenced within a study of blood T cell repertoires in COVID-19. Only in-frame clones appear in the TCRdb table, and some are missing; sequencing was by immunoSEQ multiplex PCR. In the table there are some 250,000 clones, about 90% of which are singletons. V was clipped by 2 bases and J by 0 bases, with 8 bases between them. The length of the CDR3 is 15 residues. The germline V gene encodes CDR1 SGHTA and CDR2 FQGNSA. Grouping used clinical history reported by participants in a survey and questionnaire. Source material: PBMCs or T cells enriched from blood (not recorded which). V usage is TRBV7-2 and J usage is TRBJ1-3; tentative D call: TRBD1 (6 bases). This sequence was found in a human donor in a cohort exposed to, infected with or recovered from COVID-19 (not recorded which). The donor label of this sample is uncertain. CDR3 sequence (DNA): TGTGCCAGCAGCTTACTGACAGGCTCTGGAAACACCATATATTTT. Protein: CASSLLTGSGNTIYF.